These 21 T cell receptor beta chains came from one sample sequenced in a study of T cell repertoires in cytomegalovirus infection. Their antigens are not known. Each CDR3 protein gets one entry after TCRdb re-called the reads with MiXCR. The sample has fewer than 30,000 distinct CDR3 sequences, about a fifth seen once. The sample was CD8+ T cells from cultured PBMCs, taken from culture after CMV antigen stimulation. These receptors originate from a human donor in good health (CMV status not recorded). Some clones in this sample may be carry-over from other donors' samples.

V gene TRBV7-9 combines with J gene TRBJ1-4, with D possibly matching TRBD1 (6 bases). The CDR3 contains 15 residues. CDR1 and CDR2 (germline): SEHNR, FQNEAQ (reference sequence). The V gene lost 5 bases and the J gene lost 0 bases, with 10 bases spanning the gap. The CDR3 DNA reads as TGTGCCAGCAGCCCTAGGACAGCAACTAATGAAAAACTGTTTTTT. This translates into CASSPRTATNEKLFF.

The V call is TRBV18, the J call TRBJ2-7; D call uncertain. Trimming took off 2 bases at V and 4 bases at J, with 15 bases between the two ends. The CDR3 runs to 15 residues. Germline CDR1 reads KGHSH; CDR2 reads LQKENI. The CDR3, as DNA: TGTGCCAGCTCACCAGAATTACCCTCGTCGTACGAGCAGTACTTC. It translates to CASSPELPSSYEQYF.

This clonotype showed up just a few times. This rearrangement joins TRBV11-2 to TRBJ2-7; D gene ambiguous. The CDR3 is 12 amino acids. The V gene's germline CDR1 is SGHAT and CDR2 FQNNGV. The V gene lost 4 bases and the J gene lost 3 bases, with 7 bases spanning the gap. Written as DNA, the CDR3 is TGTGCCAGCAGCTATCAGGACTACGAGCAGTACTTC. Its protein product is CASSYQDYEQYF.

This clonotype appeared a few times. This rearrangement joins TRBV27 to TRBJ2-7, with D perhaps matching TRBD1 (8 bases). The CDR3 has 16 residues. CDR1 and CDR2 (germline): MNHEY, SMNVEV (reference sequence). Between the trimmed V and J ends, which lost 5 bases and 3 bases, there was a span of 20 bases. In DNA form, the CDR3 reads TGTGCCAGCAGTGGGTCAGGGGGCGGGAGCTACTACGAGCAGTACTTC. Its translation: CASSGSGGGSYYEQYF.

This clonotype was observed a handful of times. The chain employs TRBV4-1 and TRBJ1-5; D not resolved. The germline V and J ends were trimmed by 4 bases and 4 bases, with 17 bases remaining between them. Germline lookup yields CDR1 MGHRA and CDR2 YSYEKL. CDR3 size: 16 residues. The CDR3 sequence: CASSLRGGMGNQPQHF. For the CDR3, the DNA is TGCGCCAGCAGCCTACGGGGAGGGATGGGAAATCAGCCCCAGCATTTT.

V usage is TRBV6-2 or TRBV6-3 and J usage is TRBJ2-5; 11 bases are shared with TRBD2. This CDR3 is built from 18 residues. CDR1 MNHEY and CDR2 SVGEGT come from the germline V gene. Trimming took 8 bases from V and 0 from J; bases not matched to a gene: 14. This CDR3 reads CASWRTSGQKEYQETQYF. CDR3 coding DNA: TGTGCCAGCTGGCGGACTAGCGGGCAAAAGGAGTACCAAGAGACCCAGTACTTC.

J is TRBJ1-5 and V is TRBV27, with 9 bases identical to TRBD1. The CDR3 loop spans 15 amino acids. Losses at the gene ends were 6 bases for V and 4 bases for J; bases not matched to a gene: 7. Germline CDR1 and CDR2: MNHEY and SMNVEV (reference sequence). CDR3 in DNA: TGTGCCAGCAGCGCCGCGACAGGGGGGAATCAGCCCCAGCATTTT. This codes for CASSAATGGNQPQHF.

This chain joins TRBV7-2 and TRBJ2-1; the D call may be TRBD1 or TRBD2 (6 bases each). CDR3 length: 13 residues. V lost 5 bases to trimming and J lost 5 bases, with 10 bases between them. Germline lookup yields CDR1 SGHTA and CDR2 FQGNSA. CDR3 protein: CASSGRGDNEQFF. The CDR3 nucleotides read TGTGCCAGCAGCGGAAGGGGGGACAATGAGCAGTTCTTC.

The V call is TRBV7-9, the J call TRBJ2-3; no reliable D call. V lost 5 bases to trimming and J lost 10 bases, with 7 bases between them. CDR1 is SEHNR, CDR2 FQNEAQ, per germline (reference sequence). The CDR3 runs 10 residues. CDR3 amino acids: CASSPYPQYF. CDR3 in DNA: TGTGCCAGCAGCCCCTACCCGCAGTATTTT.

A few counts support this clonotype. This chain joins TRBV7-9 and TRBJ2-2; D ambiguous. In germline, CDR1 is SEHNR, CDR2 FQNEAQ (reference sequence). The CDR3 is made up of 15 amino acids. With 5 bases removed from V and 1 base from J, the gap between germline ends came to 11 bases. The CDR3 is CASSNNQKNTGELFF. DNA for the CDR3: TGTGCCAGCAGCAATAACCAAAAGAACACCGGGGAGCTGTTTTTT.

This clonotype has a handful of counts. The V gene is TRBV19, the J gene TRBJ2-1, with TRBD2 matching over 15 bases. This CDR3 is built from 16 residues. Trimming removed 5 bases from V and 6 bases from J; junction bases left unmatched: 5. CDR1 is LNHDA, CDR2 SQIVND, per germline (reference sequence). The CDR3 reads CASSPGLAGGLNEQFF. The CDR3 nucleotides are TGTGCCAGTAGTCCCGGACTAGCGGGAGGGCTCAATGAGCAGTTCTTC.

V is TRBV7-2 and J is TRBJ2-7; weak D call: TRBD2 (6 bases). Trimming removed 5 bases at V and 3 bases at J, with 17 bases between. This CDR3 spans 15 amino acids. Per germline, CDR1 SGHTA and CDR2 FQGNSA. The CDR3 DNA is TGTGCCAGCAGCGCCCTCGGGGCGGGAAACTACGAGCAGTACTTC. Its protein product is CASSALGAGNYEQYF.

This clonotype was counted ten times or more. The chain links TRBV27 to TRBJ2-3; D is uncertain. This CDR3 is 13 amino acids long. The germline V and J ends were trimmed by 6 bases and 1 base, with 8 bases remaining between them. Germline V gene lookup returns CDR1 MNHEY and CDR2 SMNVEV (reference sequence). DNA of the CDR3: TGTGCCAGCAGCTGGCAGGGCACAGATACGCAGTATTTT. It specifies CASSWQGTDTQYF.

The CDR3 region is CASSLKVLASGGAVETQYF. CDR3 DNA sequence: TGTGCCAGCAGCTTAAAAGTTCTGGCTAGCGGGGGGGCCGTGGAGACCCAGTACTTC. The chain employs TRBV7-2 and TRBJ2-5, with 12 bases identical to TRBD2. Germline CDR1 reads SGHTA; CDR2 reads FQGNSA. V lost 2 bases to trimming and J lost 5 bases; unmatched junction nucleotides: 15. The CDR3 is 19 amino acids.

V usage is TRBV6-2 or TRBV6-3 and J usage is TRBJ1-5; 7 bases are shared with TRBD1. The CDR3 has 14 amino acids. The J segment lost 4 bases and the V segment lost 7 bases, leaving 7 bases of the junction unmatched. Germline loops: CDR1 MNHEY, CDR2 SVGEGT. CDR3: CASNPTGFNQPQHF. The CDR3 nucleotides read TGTGCCAGCAACCCGACAGGGTTTAATCAGCCCCAGCATTTT.

This clonotype showed up just a few times. The genes are TRBV7-9 and TRBJ2-1, with D hard to call. The CDR3 extends over 15 amino acids. CDR1 is SEHNR, CDR2 FQNEAQ, per germline (reference sequence). V was pared by 2 bases and J by 2 bases, with 10 bases between. The CDR3 bases are TGTGCCAGCAGCTTAAGTGAGCTGGCCTACAATGAGCAGTTCTTC. Protein: CASSLSELAYNEQFF.

This chain uses TRBV2 with TRBJ2-2; D assignment may be TRBD1 or TRBD2 (5 bases each). Germline assignment: CDR1 SNHLY and CDR2 FYNNEI. This CDR3 contains 16 residues. V lost 7 bases and J 2 bases, leaving 17 bases between the germline ends. The CDR3 DNA is TGTGCCAGCAAGGTCCTGGGGGATGTAAACACCGGGGAGCTGTTTTTT. This sequence encodes CASKVLGDVNTGELFF.

J is TRBJ2-7 and V is TRBV12-3 or TRBV12-4; D may be TRBD1 or TRBD2 (5 bases each). Trimming took 5 bases from V and 2 from J, leaving 19 bases between them. CDR3 length: 16 amino acids. The CDR3 bases are TGTGCCAGCAGTCGAGACGCCCGGGACCGTACCTACGAGCAGTACTTC. Translated, it gives CASSRDARDRTYEQYF.

This clonotype was recorded a few times. The rearrangement uses TRBV27 and TRBJ1-2; no definite D call. V was clipped by 3 bases and J by 6 bases, with 17 bases between them. The CDR3 sequence is 15 residues long. Per the germline V gene, CDR1 is MNHEY and CDR2 is SMNVEV (reference sequence). The CDR3 nucleotides are TGTGCCAGCAGTTTCGCCTTCGGTTGGAGGGATGGCTACACCTTC. Translation gives CASSFAFGWRDGYTF.

This clonotype was detected only a few times. V gene TRBV6-2 or TRBV6-3 combines with J gene TRBJ2-1, with TRBD2 identical over 8 bases. Germline V gene data show CDR1 as MNHEY and CDR2 as SVGEGT. The junction had 5 bases not matched to a gene; V was cut back by 4 bases and J by 6 bases. The CDR3 spans 14 residues. In nucleotides, the CDR3 is TGTGCCAGCAGTTTCGGGACTAGAGGCAATGAGCAGTTCTTC. This codes for CASSFGTRGNEQFF.

Only a few counts were recorded for this clonotype. The rearrangement links TRBV7-2 to TRBJ2-5; TRBD1 might be the D (6 bases). The CDR3 totals 17 residues. The V end lost 2 bases, the J end lost 1 base, and 17 bases lay between the germline ends. The germline V gene has CDR1 SGHTA and CDR2 FQGNSA. The CDR3 sequence is CASSLWVWGRAQETQYF. In nucleotides, the CDR3 is TGTGCCAGCAGCTTATGGGTTTGGGGGCGAGCCCAAGAGACCCAGTACTTC. Using reference TRBV7-2 and TRBJ2-5 for the parts outside the CDR3, the full variable domain is GAGVSQSPSNKVTEKGKDVELRCDPISGHTALYWYRQSLGQGLEFLIYFQGNSAPDKSGLPSDRFSAERTGGSVSTLTIQRTQQEDSAVYLCASSLWVWGRAQETQYFGPGTRLLVL.